This T cell receptor (beta chain) came from a study of EBV T-cell therapy then PD-1 blockade in nasopharyngeal carcinoma. The protocol was immunoSEQ multiplex PCR, while the TCRdb copy is restricted to in-frame clones and leaves out a portion. The sample has tens of thousands of clones, around 82% seen once. Described treatment: AdE1-LMPpoly-expanded autologous EBV-specific T-cell therapy followed by anti-PD-1 nivolumab. Comments on this clone: The antigen remains unidentified.

Trimming took off 1 base at V and 4 bases at J, with 5 bases between the two ends. The CDR3 has 12 residues. CDR1 is LGHNA and CDR2 is YNFKEQ in the germline V gene. The receptor was derived from a man between 35 and 55 years old with nasopharyngeal carcinoma. Source: CD8+ T cells from blood, taken around day 65 from a patient whose treatment included autologous EBV-specific T cells and nivolumab. The chain has TRBV4-2 and TRBJ2-7; no clear D. CDR3 coding DNA: TGTGCCAGCAGCCAAGGGGGTTACGAGCAGTACTTC. Amino acids: CASSQGGYEQYF.